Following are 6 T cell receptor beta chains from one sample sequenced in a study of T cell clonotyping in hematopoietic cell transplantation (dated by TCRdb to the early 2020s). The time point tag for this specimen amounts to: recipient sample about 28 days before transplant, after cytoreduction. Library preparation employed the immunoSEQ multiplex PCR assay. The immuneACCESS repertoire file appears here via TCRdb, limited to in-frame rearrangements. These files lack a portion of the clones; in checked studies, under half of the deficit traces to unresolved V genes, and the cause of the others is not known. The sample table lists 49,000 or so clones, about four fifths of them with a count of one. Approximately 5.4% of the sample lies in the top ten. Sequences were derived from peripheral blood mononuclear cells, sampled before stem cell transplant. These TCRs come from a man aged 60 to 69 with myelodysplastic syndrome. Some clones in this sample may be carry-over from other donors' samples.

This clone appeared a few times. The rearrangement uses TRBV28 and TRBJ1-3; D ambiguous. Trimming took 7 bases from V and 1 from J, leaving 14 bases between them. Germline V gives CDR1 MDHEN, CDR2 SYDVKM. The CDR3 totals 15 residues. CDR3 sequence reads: CASIPGGDSGNTIYF. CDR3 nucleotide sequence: TGTGCCAGCATCCCCGGCGGGGATTCTGGAAACACCATATATTTT.

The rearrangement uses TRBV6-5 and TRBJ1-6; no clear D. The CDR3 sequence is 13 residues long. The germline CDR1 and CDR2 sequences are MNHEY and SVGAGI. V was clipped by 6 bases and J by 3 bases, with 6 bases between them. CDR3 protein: CASRTFYNSPLHF. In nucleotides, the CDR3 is TGTGCCAGCAGGACCTTCTATAATTCACCCCTCCACTTT.

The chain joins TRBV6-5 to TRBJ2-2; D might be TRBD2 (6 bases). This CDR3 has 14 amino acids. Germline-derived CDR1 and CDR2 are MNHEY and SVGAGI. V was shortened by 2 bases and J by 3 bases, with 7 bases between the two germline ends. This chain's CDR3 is CASSYVADTGELFF. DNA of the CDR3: TGTGCCAGCAGTTACGTAGCGGACACCGGGGAGCTGTTTTTT.

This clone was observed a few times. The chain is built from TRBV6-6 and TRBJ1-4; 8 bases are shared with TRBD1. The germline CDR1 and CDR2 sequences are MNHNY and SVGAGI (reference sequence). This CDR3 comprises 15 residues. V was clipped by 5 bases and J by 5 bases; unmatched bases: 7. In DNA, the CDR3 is TGTGCCAGCAGTCAGCGACAGGGGTCAAATGAAAAACTGTTTTTT. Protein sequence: CASSQRQGSNEKLFF.

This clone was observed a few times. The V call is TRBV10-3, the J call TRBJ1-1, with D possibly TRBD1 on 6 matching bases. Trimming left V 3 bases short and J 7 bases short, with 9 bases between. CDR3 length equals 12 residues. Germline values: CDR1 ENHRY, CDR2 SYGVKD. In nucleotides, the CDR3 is TGTGCCATCAGTGAAGGACAGTTTGAAGCTTTCTTT. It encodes CAISEGQFEAFF.

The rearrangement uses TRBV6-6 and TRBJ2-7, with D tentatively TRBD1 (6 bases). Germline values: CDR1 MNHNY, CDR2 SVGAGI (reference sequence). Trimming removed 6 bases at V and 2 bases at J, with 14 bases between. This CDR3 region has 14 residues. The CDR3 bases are TGTGCCAGCAGCACCGGTGCAGGGGCCTACGAGCAGTACTTC. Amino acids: CASSTGAGAYEQYF.